The TCR beta chain under discussion was sequenced for a study of blood T cell repertoires in COVID-19. The CDR3 is 14 residues long. Per germline, CDR1 SGHKS and CDR2 YYEKEE (reference sequence). The V end lost 1 base, the J end lost 1 base, and 8 bases lay between the germline ends. Source study methods: By means of reference gene primer amplification, nucleated cell counts were estimated. Sequencing used immunoSEQ multiplex PCR; TCRdb keeps in-frame clones, though not all of them. D and trimming were read from the DNA, whereas the V and J calls and clone size are those reported in that table. The sample consists of 150,000 to 200,000 clones, approximately 88% of them appearing once. Participants' own reports of clinical history determined their cohort assignment.

The material sequenced was PBMCs or T cells enriched from blood (not recorded which). The receptor comes from a woman under 30 who had recovered from COVID-19. This chain uses TRBV5-5 with TRBJ1-1, with a tentative D call TRBD1 (6 bases). Here the CDR3 reads CASSLQTGNTEAFF. The CDR3 nucleotides read TGTGCCAGCAGCTTGCAGACAGGGAACACTGAAGCTTTCTTT.